One TCR beta chain is described in this entry. Its antigen is still unknown. Isolation of PBMCs was performed on around 9.4 ml fresh peripheral blood. This sample is drawn from a study of T cells in Graves' hyperthyroidism and ophthalmopathy. As for the study in general: Initial diagnosis, before any treatment, was when peripheral blood was collected. Study results and limitations: The model predicted ophthalmopathy a median 6.5 months before onset. Clonotypes that were expanded in thyroid above 0.001 mostly appeared in blood too.

Amplified regions were TCR beta CDR3 sequences from RNA transcripts. When the TCR CDR3 underwent first-round RT-PCR, the HTBI primer set was used. MiXCR was run by TCRdb on the multiplex PCR reads, yielding one entry per CDR3 protein. The sample lists 800,000 or so distinct CDR3 sequences, about 38% occurring once. Germline V CDR1 and CDR2: DFQATT, SNEGSKA (reference sequence). The junction had 7 bases not matched to a gene; V was cut back by 7 bases and J by 5 bases. This CDR3 contains 12 residues. The source material was blood. J is TRBJ2-5 and V is TRBV20-1; TRBD1 aligns across 7 bases. The TCR sequence derives from a man in his late teens or twenties with Graves' hyperthyroidism. This CDR3 is CSVATGVETQYF. DNA for the CDR3: TGCAGTGTCGCAACAGGGGTGGAGACCCAGTACTTC.